The 8 T cell receptor beta chains below come from one sample, sequenced in a study of cytomegalovirus exposure and HLA in healthy donors. Use of 60 Vbeta and 13 Jbeta primers characterized the PCR. Profiled with immunoSEQ multiplex PCR; TCRdb holds only in-frame clones, not every one. The sample yields over 95,000 clones, 60% to 80% seen once. The specimen was PBMCs. These receptors were taken from a female donor in good health and CMV-seronegative.

This clone has just one count. This chain connects TRBV2 to TRBJ1-2, with 9 bases fitting TRBD1. The CDR3 length is 14 residues. The germline CDR1 and CDR2 sequences are SNHLY and FYNNEI. V trimming: 7 bases; J trimming: 5 bases; junction bases outside the gene matches: 8. CDR3 nucleotide sequence: TGTGCCAGCATTCGACAGGGGGATAGATATGGCTACACCTTC. This encodes CASIRQGDRYGYTF.

This sequence joins TRBV27 and TRBJ1-1; D is unclear. Germline V gives CDR1 MNHEY, CDR2 SMNVEV (reference sequence). CDR3 length: 14 amino acids. Trimming took off 1 base at V and 2 bases at J, with 8 bases between the two ends. Here the CDR3 reads CASSLFGPNTEAFF. CDR3 in DNA: TGTGCCAGCAGTTTATTTGGCCCCAACACTGAAGCTTTCTTT.

The gene calls are TRBV19 and TRBJ2-7; the D gene is possibly TRBD1 (6 bases). Germline CDR1 is LNHDA and CDR2 is SQIVND (reference sequence). V lost 9 bases to trimming and J lost 2 bases, with 11 bases between them. The length of the CDR3 is 12 residues. Written as DNA, the CDR3 is TGTGCCAGCTCCGGGACAACCTACGAGCAGTACTTC. It is translated as CASSGTTYEQYF.

The chain employs TRBV7-8 and TRBJ2-3; TRBD1 aligns across 7 bases. Trimming took 2 bases from V and 3 from J; bases not matched to a gene: 5. The CDR3 has 15 residues. Germline V gene lookup returns CDR1 SGHVS and CDR2 FQNEAQ. CDR3 region: CASSLRDSKTDTQYF. DNA for the CDR3: TGTGCCAGCAGCTTAAGGGACAGCAAGACAGATACGCAGTATTTT.

This sequence joins TRBV18 and TRBJ1-3; D perhaps matches TRBD1 (6 bases). This CDR3 is built from 16 residues. Trimming took 3 bases from V and 0 from J, leaving 12 bases between them. In germline, CDR1 is KGHSH, CDR2 LQKENI. The CDR3 DNA sequence: TGTGCCAGCTCACCGGGACAACTAATCTCTGGAAACACCATATATTTT. Its protein is CASSPGQLISGNTIYF. Full variable domain (remainder filled in from reference TRBV18 and TRBJ1-3): NAGVMQNPRHLVRRRGQEARLRCSPMKGHSHVYWYRQLPEEGLKFMVYLQKENIIDESGMPKERFSAEFPKEGPSILRIQQVVRGDSAAYFCASSPGQLISGNTIYFGEGSWLTVV.

The J gene is TRBJ2-7, the V gene TRBV7-8; 9 bases fit TRBD1. The CDR3 runs 15 residues. Germline V gene data show CDR1 as SGHVS and CDR2 as FQNEAQ. The junction had 5 bases not matched to a gene; V was cut back by 4 bases and J by 1 base. The CDR3 reads CASSSLTGGSYEQYF. Here the CDR3 DNA reads TGTGCCAGCAGCTCTCTGACAGGGGGATCCTACGAGCAGTACTTC. The variable domain in full, with the rest retrieved from reference TRBV7-8 and TRBJ2-7, is GAGVSQSPRYKVAKRGQDVALRCDPISGHVSLFWYQQALGQGPEFLTYFQNEAQLDKSGLPSDRFFAERPEGSVSTLKIQRTQQEDSAVYLCASSSLTGGSYEQYFGPGTRLTVT.

The chain links TRBV28 to TRBJ2-7; TRBD1 aligns across 9 bases. Germline lookup yields CDR1 MDHEN and CDR2 SYDVKM. The CDR3 is made up of 15 amino acids. J gave up 3 bases and V 6 bases, and 9 bases lay outside the gene matches. The CDR3 spells CASRPDRGEYYEQYF. The CDR3 DNA follows: TGTGCCAGCAGACCCGACAGGGGGGAATACTACGAGCAGTACTTC.

The V and J genes are TRBV5-5 and TRBJ2-7; TRBD1 matches at 9 bases. Germline trimming cut 6 bases from V and 2 bases from J; bases unmatched to any gene: 9. The CDR3 loop spans 15 amino acids. The V gene's germline CDR1 is SGHKS and CDR2 YYEKEE (reference sequence). CDR3 in amino acids: CASTPGTGMTYEQYF. In DNA form, the CDR3 reads TGTGCCAGCACCCCCGGGACAGGGATGACCTACGAGCAGTACTTC. Together with reference TRBV5-5 and TRBJ2-7, the CDR3 gives the full variable domain: DAGVTQSPTHLIKTRGQQVTLRCSPISGHKSVSWYQQVLGQGPQFIFQYYEKEERGRGNFPDRFSARQFPNYSSELNVNALLLGDSALYLCASTPGTGMTYEQYFGPGTRLTVT.